A single sample gave rise to the 15 T cell receptor beta chains below, sequenced in a study of somatic mutations in cytotoxic T cells in rheumatoid arthritis. Only in-frame clones appear in the TCRdb table, and some are missing; sequencing was by immunoSEQ multiplex PCR. The sample comprises 23,000 or so clones, approximately 81% of which are singletons, and roughly 3.8% rests with the top ten. The sequenced sample consisted of CD8+ T cells sorted from blood. Receptors were obtained from an adult with rheumatoid arthritis.

The chain joins TRBV6-4 to TRBJ2-5; D may correspond to TRBD1 or TRBD2 (5 bases each). The CDR3 is made up of 15 amino acids. V dropped 2 bases and J dropped 9 bases, with 19 bases sitting between them. Per germline, CDR1 MRHNA and CDR2 SNTAGT. CDR3 nucleotides: TGTGCCAGCAGTGACCAGGGACGGAGATGTGGGGCCCAGTACTTC. This sequence encodes CASSDQGRRCGAQYF.

The CDR3 region is CASTPGVTNQETQYF. CDR3 nucleotides: TGTGCCAGCACCCCCGGGGTGACTAACCAAGAGACCCAGTACTTC. The chain has TRBV2 and TRBJ2-5, with D perhaps TRBD2 (5 bases). Trimming removed 7 bases from V and 0 bases from J, with 15 bases in between. Germline V gene sequence: CDR1 SNHLY, CDR2 FYNNEI. CDR3 size: 15 residues.

The gene calls are TRBV5-4 and TRBJ2-3; 10 bases are shared with TRBD2. The CDR3 spans 16 residues. V lost 0 bases and J lost 3; bases outside the gene matches: 4. In germline, CDR1 is SGHNT, CDR2 YYREEE (reference sequence). The CDR3: CASSLAVAGGTDTQYF. CDR3 nucleotides: TGTGCCAGCAGCTTGGCGGTAGCGGGGGGTACAGATACGCAGTATTTT.

This sequence joins TRBV5-6 and TRBJ2-1; TRBD2 matches 13 bases. From germline, CDR1 is SGHDT and CDR2 YYEEEE. With 4 bases clipped from V and 7 bases from J, the junction kept 5 bases outside the gene matches. The CDR3 spans 15 residues. Here the CDR3 DNA reads TGTGCCAGCAGCCCGGGGACTAGCGGGGCTAATGAGCAGTTCTTC. Translation gives CASSPGTSGANEQFF.

This clone was picked up one time. J is TRBJ2-3 and V is TRBV4-3; D is uncertain. Germline values: CDR1 LGHNA, CDR2 YSLEER. Trimming cost V 2 bases and J 0 bases, with 12 bases left between them. CDR3 length: 16 residues. This chain's CDR3 is CASSQRLSFSTDTQYF. The DNA of the CDR3 is TGCGCCAGCAGCCAACGGCTCTCTTTTAGCACAGATACGCAGTATTTT.

The rearrangement uses TRBV28 and TRBJ2-3; D remains unclear. The CDR3 covers 14 residues. Trimming took 7 bases from V and 0 from J, leaving 11 bases between them. Germline V lookup: CDR1 MDHEN, CDR2 SYDVKM. The CDR3 DNA is TGTGCCAGCACGACGCCATCTAGCACAGATACGCAGTATTTT. It yields the protein CASTTPSSTDTQYF.

In nucleotides, the CDR3 is TGTGCCAGCGCCCCTTTCGACGGAAAAAACACTGAAGCTTTCTTT. Amino acids: CASAPFDGKNTEAFF. The rearrangement uses TRBV7-2 and TRBJ1-1; D gene unclear. In germline, CDR1 is SGHTA, CDR2 FQGNSA. The V end lost 8 bases, the J end lost 2 bases, and 18 bases lay between the germline ends. The CDR3 is made up of 15 amino acids. The full variable domain, completed using reference TRBV7-2 and TRBJ1-1, is GAGVSQSPSNKVTEKGKDVELRCDPISGHTALYWYRQSLGQGLEFLIYFQGNSAPDKSGLPSDRFSAERTGGSVSTLTIQRTQQEDSAVYLCASAPFDGKNTEAFFGQGTRLTVV.

This rearrangement joins TRBV6-5 to TRBJ2-1; D gene unclear. The V end lost 2 bases, the J end lost 6 bases, and 5 bases lay between the germline ends. Looked up from germline, CDR1 is MNHEY and CDR2 is SVGAGI. The CDR3 contains 12 residues. The CDR3 DNA reads TGTGCCAGCAGTTACAGGCCCAATGAGCAGTTCTTC. Residues: CASSYRPNEQFF.

Note on this clone: The sample contains more than one DNA sequence encoding this CDR3. The chain employs TRBV27 and TRBJ2-1; D is uncertain. V was shortened by 6 bases and J by 0 bases, with 12 bases between the two germline ends. The CDR3 is made up of 15 amino acids. The germline V gene encodes CDR1 MNHEY and CDR2 SMNVEV (reference sequence). The CDR3 loop is CASRVLGSSYNEQFF. Written as DNA, the CDR3 is TGTGCCAGCAGAGTCCTAGGAAGCTCCTACAATGAGCAGTTCTTC.

The chain is built from TRBV7-9 and TRBJ2-3, with 8 positions matching TRBD1. V lost 3 bases to trimming and J lost 14 bases; unmatched junction nucleotides: 7. There are 12 residues in the CDR3. Germline lookup yields CDR1 SEHNR and CDR2 FQNEAQ (reference sequence). This CDR3 reads CASSFGQGRPYF. The CDR3 DNA reads as TGTGCCAGCAGCTTCGGACAGGGCAGACCGTATTTT.

The CDR3 here is CASSQTAQGPLHF. CDR3 DNA sequence: TGCGCCAGCAGCCAGACCGCACAGGGACCCCTCCACTTT. The chain links TRBV4-1 to TRBJ1-6, with D possibly TRBD1 on 6 matching bases. The germline V and J ends were trimmed by 3 bases and 12 bases, with 12 bases remaining between them. The CDR3 extends over 13 amino acids. The germline gives CDR1 MGHRA, CDR2 YSYEKL.

The chain joins TRBV10-2 to TRBJ2-5; the D call may be TRBD1 or TRBD2 (5 bases each). V lost 2 bases to trimming and J lost 5 bases, with 24 bases between them. The length of the CDR3 is 18 residues. Germline lookup yields CDR1 WSHSY and CDR2 SAAADI. The DNA of the CDR3 is TGCGCCAGCAGTGAGCCGTGGCCTTCCGGGACGCCGGAGGAGACCCAGTACTTC. It encodes CASSEPWPSGTPEETQYF.

This sequence joins TRBV7-9 and TRBJ2-2; weak D call: TRBD2 (6 bases). Looked up from germline, CDR1 is SEHNR and CDR2 is FQNEAQ (reference sequence). Between the trimmed V and J ends, which lost 0 bases and 4 bases, there was a span of 15 bases. CDR3 length equals 17 residues. CDR3 region: CASSLAGRLVGTGELFF. The CDR3 DNA reads TGTGCCAGCAGCTTAGCGGGCCGACTAGTAGGCACCGGGGAGCTGTTTTTT.

The chain couples TRBV4-3 to TRBJ1-1, with D perhaps TRBD1 (5 bases). In germline, CDR1 is LGHNA, CDR2 YSLEER. The CDR3 extends over 13 amino acids. V was shortened by 4 bases and J by 11 bases, with 17 bases between the two germline ends. CDR3 bases: TGCGCCAGCAGCCTCCGGGACCCGGGGGAGGCTTTCTTT. It is translated as CASSLRDPGEAFF.

The chain's CDR3 is CASSLKGRTINEQYF. CDR3 bases: TGTGCCAGCAGTTTAAAGGGGCGGACGATCAACGAGCAGTACTTC. The genes are TRBV27 and TRBJ2-7; D might be TRBD1 (5 bases). Per germline, CDR1 MNHEY and CDR2 SMNVEV (reference sequence). V shed 2 bases and J shed 5 bases, with 16 bases lying between them. The CDR3 loop spans 15 amino acids.